Detailed here is one TCR beta chain. Its antigen is unknown. Every immunoSEQ plate was one replicate of a subset's evenly spread DNA. The DNA input per sorted-subset replicate PCR was roughly 0.2 ug, corresponding to around 28,000 T cell genomes. Some clones are missing from TCRdb's copy, which holds only in-frame ones; the method was immunoSEQ multiplex PCR. Among about 2 million clones listed, about 95% were seen once. This sample is part of a study of shared clonotypes between healthy human individuals. The study, taken as a whole, reports: Sampling covered nothing but blood. Tissue TCR repertoires likely differ from those found in blood.

CDR1 SGHRS and CDR2 YFSETQ come from the germline V gene. Trimming removed 0 bases from V and 2 bases from J; junction bases left unmatched: 6. The CDR3 is 16 residues long. Positively selected for CCR7, the CD45RO-negative cells used as naive CD8 cells excluded terminally differentiated effector memory CD45RA+ cells. Donors were healthy HIV-negative adults without recent acute infections or vaccinations. The chain links TRBV5-1 to TRBJ2-3; 7 nucleotides agree with TRBD1. The sequencing input was naive CD8+ T cells sorted from blood. The TCR was taken from a man between 18 and 29 years old in good health. DNA for the CDR3: TGCGCCAGCAGCTTGGACCGGGACAGTCCCACAGATACGCAGTATTTT. Translation gives CASSLDRDSPTDTQYF.